The TCR beta chain described here comes from a study of T cell changes during pregnancy in multiple sclerosis. Germline CDR1 LNHDA, CDR2 SQIVND (reference sequence). Trimming pared 3 bases from V and 0 bases from J, leaving 12 bases between. The CDR3 contains 16 residues. TCRdb's copy holds only in-frame clones and misses some; the assay was immunoSEQ multiplex PCR. The repertoire includes about 51,000 clones, 94% of them detected once, and just under 0.6% sits in the top ten. The rearrangement uses TRBV19 and TRBJ1-5; possibly TRBD1 for D (5 bases). This clonotype was sampled from a female donor with multiple sclerosis, enrolled in a pregnancy study. Sequenced material: CD4+ T cells from peripheral blood mononuclear cells, taken in the second trimester of pregnancy. The DNA of the CDR3 is TGTGCCAGTAGTATTGGGGGGGTGTATAGCAATCAGCCCCAGCATTTT. This sequence encodes CASSIGGVYSNQPQHF.